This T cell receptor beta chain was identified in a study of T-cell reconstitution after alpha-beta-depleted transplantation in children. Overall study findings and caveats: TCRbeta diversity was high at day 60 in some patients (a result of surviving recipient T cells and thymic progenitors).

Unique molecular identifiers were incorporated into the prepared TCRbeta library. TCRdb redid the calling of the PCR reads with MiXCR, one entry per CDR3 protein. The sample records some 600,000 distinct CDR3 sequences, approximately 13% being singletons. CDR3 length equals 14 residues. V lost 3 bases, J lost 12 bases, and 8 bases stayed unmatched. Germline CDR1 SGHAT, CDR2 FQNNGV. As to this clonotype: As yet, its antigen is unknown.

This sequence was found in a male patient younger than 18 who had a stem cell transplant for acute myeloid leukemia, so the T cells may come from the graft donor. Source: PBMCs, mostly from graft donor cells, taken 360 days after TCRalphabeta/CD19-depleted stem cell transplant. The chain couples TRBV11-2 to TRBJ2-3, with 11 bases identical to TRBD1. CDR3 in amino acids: CASSLGTGGTVQYF. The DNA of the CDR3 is TGTGCCAGCAGCTTGGGGACAGGGGGAACCGTTCAGTATTTT. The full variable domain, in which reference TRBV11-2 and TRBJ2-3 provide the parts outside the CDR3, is EAGVAQSPRYKIIEKRQSVAFWCNPISGHATLYWYQQILGQGPKLLIQFQNNGVVDDSQLPKDRFSAERLKGVDSTLKIQPAKLEDSAVYLCASSLGTGGTVQYFGPGTRLTVL.